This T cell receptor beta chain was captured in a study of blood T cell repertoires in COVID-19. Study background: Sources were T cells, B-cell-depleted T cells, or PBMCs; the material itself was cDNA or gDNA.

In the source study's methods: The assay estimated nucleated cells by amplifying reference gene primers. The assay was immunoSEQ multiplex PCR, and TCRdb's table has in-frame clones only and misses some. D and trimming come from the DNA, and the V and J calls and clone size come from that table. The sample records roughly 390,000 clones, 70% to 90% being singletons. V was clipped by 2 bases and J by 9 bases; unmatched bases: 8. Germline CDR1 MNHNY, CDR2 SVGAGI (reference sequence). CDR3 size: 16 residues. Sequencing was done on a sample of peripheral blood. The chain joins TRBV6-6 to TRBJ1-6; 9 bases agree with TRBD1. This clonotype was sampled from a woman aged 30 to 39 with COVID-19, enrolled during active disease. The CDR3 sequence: CASSYQGQGQGSPLHF. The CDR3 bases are TGTGCCAGCAGTTACCAGGGACAGGGACAGGGTTCACCCCTCCACTTT.